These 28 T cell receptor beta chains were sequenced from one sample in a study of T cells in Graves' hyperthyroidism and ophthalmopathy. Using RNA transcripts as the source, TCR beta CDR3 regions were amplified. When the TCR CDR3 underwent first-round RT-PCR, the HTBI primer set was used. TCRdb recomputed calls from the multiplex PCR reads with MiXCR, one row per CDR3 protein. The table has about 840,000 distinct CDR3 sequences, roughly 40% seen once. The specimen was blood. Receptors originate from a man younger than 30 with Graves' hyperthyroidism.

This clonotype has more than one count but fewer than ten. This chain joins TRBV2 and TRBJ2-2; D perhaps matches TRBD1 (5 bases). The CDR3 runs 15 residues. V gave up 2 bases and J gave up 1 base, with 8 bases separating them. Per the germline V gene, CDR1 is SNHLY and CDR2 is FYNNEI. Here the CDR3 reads CASSEPRENTGELFF. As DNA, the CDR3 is TGTGCCAGCAGTGAACCCAGGGAGAACACCGGGGAGCTGTTTTTT.

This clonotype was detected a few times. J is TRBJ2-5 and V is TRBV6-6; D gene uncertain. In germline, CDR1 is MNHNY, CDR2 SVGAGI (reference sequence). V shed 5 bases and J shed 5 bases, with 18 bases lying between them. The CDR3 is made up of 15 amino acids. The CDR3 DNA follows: TGTGCCAGCAGTACCTCTGGCAGTGCCTTGGAGACCCAGTACTTC. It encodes CASSTSGSALETQYF.

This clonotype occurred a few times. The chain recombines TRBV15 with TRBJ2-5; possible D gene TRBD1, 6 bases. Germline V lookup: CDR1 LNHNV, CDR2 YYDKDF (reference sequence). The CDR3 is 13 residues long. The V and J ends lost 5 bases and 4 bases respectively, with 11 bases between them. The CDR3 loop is CATSDRFGETQYF. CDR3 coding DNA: TGTGCCACCAGCGACAGGTTCGGAGAGACCCAGTACTTC.

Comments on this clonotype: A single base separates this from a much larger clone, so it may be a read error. CDR3 loop: CASSDLGEEAQYF. As DNA, the CDR3 is TGTGCCAGCAGTGACCTCGGGGAGGAGGCCCAGTACTTC. The V call is TRBV9, the J call TRBJ2-5; D possibly corresponds to TRBD2 (6 bases). This CDR3 region has 13 residues. Trimming left V 5 bases short and J 9 bases short, with 17 bases between. CDR1 SGDLS and CDR2 YYNGEE come from the germline V gene.

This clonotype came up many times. CDR3 sequence (DNA): TGTGCCAGCGGGGTTAACAGTGGGCCGGGCGAGCAGTACTTC. Its protein product is CASGVNSGPGEQYF. The J gene is TRBJ2-7, the V gene TRBV7-6; D gene ambiguous. V was shortened by 8 bases and J by 6 bases, with 20 bases between the two germline ends. Germline values: CDR1 SGHVS, CDR2 FNYEAQ. The CDR3 is 14 residues long.

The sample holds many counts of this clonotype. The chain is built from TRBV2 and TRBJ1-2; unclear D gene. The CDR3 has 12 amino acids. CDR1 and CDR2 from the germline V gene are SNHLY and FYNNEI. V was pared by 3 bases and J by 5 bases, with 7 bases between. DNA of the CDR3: TGTGCCAGCAGTGATGCGTTTTATGGCTACACCTTC. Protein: CASSDAFYGYTF. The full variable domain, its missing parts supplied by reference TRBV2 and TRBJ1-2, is EPEVTQTPSHQVTQMGQEVILRCVPISNHLYFYWYRQILGQKVEFLVSFYNNEISEKSEIFDDQFSVERPDGSNFTLKIRSTKLEDSAMYFCASSDAFYGYTFGSGTRLTVV.

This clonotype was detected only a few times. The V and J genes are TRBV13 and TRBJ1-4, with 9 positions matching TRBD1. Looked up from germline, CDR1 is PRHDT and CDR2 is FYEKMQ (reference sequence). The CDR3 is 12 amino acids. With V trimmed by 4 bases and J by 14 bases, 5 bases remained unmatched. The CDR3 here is CASSYRTGDLFF. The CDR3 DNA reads TGTGCCAGCAGCTACCGGACAGGGGATCTGTTTTTT. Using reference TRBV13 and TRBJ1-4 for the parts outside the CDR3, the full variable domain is AAGVIQSPRHLIKEKRETATLKCYPIPRHDTVYWYQQGPGQDPQFLISFYEKMQSDKGSIPDRFSAQQFSDYHSELNMSSLELGDSALYFCASSYRTGDLFFGSGTQLSVL.

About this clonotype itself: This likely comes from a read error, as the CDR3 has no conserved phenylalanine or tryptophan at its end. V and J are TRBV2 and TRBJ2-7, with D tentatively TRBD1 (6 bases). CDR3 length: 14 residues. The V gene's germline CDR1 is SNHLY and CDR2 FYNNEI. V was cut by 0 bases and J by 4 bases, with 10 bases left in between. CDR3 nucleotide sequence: TGTGCCAGCAGTGAAGCCGGGACACTTTACGAGCAGTACCTC. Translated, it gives CASSEAGTLYEQYL.

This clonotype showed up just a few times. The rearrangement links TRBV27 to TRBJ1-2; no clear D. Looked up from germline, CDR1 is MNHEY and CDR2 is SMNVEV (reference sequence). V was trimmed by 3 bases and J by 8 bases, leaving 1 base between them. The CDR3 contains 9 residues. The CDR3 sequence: CASSFGYTF. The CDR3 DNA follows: TGTGCCAGCAGTTTCGGCTACACCTTC.

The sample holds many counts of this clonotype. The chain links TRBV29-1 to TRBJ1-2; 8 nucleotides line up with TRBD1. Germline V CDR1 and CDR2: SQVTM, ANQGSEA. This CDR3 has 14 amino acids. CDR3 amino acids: CSYVTGTGTYGYTF. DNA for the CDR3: TGCAGTTACGTAACCGGGACAGGAACCTATGGCTACACCTTC.

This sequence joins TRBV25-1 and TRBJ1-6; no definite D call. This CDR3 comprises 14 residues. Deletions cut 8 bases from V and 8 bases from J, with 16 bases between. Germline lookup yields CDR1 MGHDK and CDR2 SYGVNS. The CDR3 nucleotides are TGTGCCAGCTCATCCACGTCCCTCGATTCACCCCTCCACTTT. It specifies CASSSTSLDSPLHF.

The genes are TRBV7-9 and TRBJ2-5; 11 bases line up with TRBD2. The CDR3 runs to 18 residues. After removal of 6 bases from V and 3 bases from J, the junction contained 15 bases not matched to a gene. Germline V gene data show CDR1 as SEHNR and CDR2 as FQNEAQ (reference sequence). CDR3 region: CASRPAVGLAANEETQYF. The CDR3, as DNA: TGTGCCAGCAGACCGGCCGTGGGACTAGCGGCCAACGAAGAGACCCAGTACTTC. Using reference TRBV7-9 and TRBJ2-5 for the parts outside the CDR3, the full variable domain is DTGVSQNPRHKITKRGQNVTFRCDPISEHNRLYWYRQTLGQGPEFLTYFQNEAQLEKSRLLSDRFSAERPKGSFSTLEIQRTEQGDSAMYLCASRPAVGLAANEETQYFGPGTRLLVL.

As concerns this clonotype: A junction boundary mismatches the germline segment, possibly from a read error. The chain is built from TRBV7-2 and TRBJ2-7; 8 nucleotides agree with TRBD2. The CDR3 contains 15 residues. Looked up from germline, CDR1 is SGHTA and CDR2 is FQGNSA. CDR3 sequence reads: CASSLALGRDRELYF. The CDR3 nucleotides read TGTGCCAGCAGCTTAGCCCTCGGGAGGGACCGGGAGCTGTACTTC. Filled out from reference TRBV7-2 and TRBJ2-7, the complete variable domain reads GAGVSQSPSNKVTEKGKDVELRCDPISGHTALYWYRQSLGQGLEFLIYFQGNSAPDKSGLPSDRFSAERTGGSVSTLTIQRTQQEDSAVYLCASSLALGRDRELYFGPGTRLTVT.

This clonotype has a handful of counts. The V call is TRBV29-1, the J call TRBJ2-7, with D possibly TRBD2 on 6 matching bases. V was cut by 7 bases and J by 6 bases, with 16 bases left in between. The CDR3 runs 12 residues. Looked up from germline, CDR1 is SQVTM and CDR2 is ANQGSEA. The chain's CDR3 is CSGRRAGAEQYF. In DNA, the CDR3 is TGCAGCGGCCGGAGGGCCGGCGCCGAGCAGTACTTC.

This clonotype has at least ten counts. The CDR3 coding sequence is TGTGCCAGCAGCTTTGAGGGGGACACTGAAGCTTTCTTT. Amino acids: CASSFEGDTEAFF. V usage is TRBV7-9 and J usage is TRBJ1-1, with D possibly TRBD1 on 6 matching bases. Trimming removed 3 bases at V and 3 bases at J, with 8 bases between. CDR1 is SEHNR, CDR2 FQNEAQ, per germline (reference sequence). The length of the CDR3 is 13 residues.

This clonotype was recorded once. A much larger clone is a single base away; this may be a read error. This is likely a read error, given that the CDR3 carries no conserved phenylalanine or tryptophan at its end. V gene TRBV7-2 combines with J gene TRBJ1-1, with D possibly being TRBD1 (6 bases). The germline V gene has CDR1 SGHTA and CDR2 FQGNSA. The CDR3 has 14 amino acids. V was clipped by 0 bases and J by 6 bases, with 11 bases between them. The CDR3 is CASSLALRGAEAFS. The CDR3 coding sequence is TGTGCCAGCAGCTTAGCGCTAAGGGGGGCTGAAGCTTTCTCT.

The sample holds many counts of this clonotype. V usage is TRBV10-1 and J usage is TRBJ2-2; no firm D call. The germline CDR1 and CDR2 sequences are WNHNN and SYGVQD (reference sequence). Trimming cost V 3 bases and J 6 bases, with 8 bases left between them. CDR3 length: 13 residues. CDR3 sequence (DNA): TGCGCCAGCAGTGAAAGCTTAGCCGGGGAGCTGTTTTTT. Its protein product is CASSESLAGELFF.

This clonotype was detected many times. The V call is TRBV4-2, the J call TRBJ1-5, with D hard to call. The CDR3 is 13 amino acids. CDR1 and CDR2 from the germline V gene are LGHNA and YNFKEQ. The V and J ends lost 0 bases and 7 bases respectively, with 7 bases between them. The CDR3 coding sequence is TGTGCCAGCAGCCAAGATGTGGGGCAGCCCCAGCATTTT. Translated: CASSQDVGQPQHF.

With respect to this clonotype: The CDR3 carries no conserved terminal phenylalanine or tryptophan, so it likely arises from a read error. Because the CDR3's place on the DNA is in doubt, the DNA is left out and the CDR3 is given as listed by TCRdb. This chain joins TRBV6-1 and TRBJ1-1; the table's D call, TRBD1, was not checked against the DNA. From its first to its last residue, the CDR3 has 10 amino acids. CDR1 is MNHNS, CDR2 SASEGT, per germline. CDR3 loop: CASSPGAAYY.

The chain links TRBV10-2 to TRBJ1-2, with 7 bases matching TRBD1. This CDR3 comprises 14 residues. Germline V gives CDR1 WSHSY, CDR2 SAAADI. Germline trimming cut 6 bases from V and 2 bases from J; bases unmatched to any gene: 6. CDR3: CASSVTGLNYGYTF. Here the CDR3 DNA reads TGCGCCAGCAGCGTGACAGGGTTGAACTATGGCTACACCTTC.

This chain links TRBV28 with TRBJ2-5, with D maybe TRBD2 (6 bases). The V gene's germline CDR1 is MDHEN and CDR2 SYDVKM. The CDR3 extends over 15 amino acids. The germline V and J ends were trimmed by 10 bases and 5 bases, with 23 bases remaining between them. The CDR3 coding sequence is TGTGCCATTACGGGAGAGAGGTTCTCGTGGGAGACCCAGTACTTC. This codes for CAITGERFSWETQYF.

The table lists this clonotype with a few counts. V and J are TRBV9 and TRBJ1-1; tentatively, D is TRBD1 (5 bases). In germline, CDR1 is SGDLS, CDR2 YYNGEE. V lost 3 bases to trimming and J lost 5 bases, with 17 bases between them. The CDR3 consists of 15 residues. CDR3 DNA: TGTGCCAGCAGCGCCAGACTGGGGGGAAAGACTGAAGCTTTCTTT. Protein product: CASSARLGGKTEAFF.

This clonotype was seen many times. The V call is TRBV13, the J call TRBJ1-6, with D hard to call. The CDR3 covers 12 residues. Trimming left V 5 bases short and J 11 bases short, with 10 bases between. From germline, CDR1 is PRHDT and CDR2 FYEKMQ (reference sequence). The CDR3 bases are TGTGCCAGCAGCCAGGCAGGCCCACCCCTCCACTTT. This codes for CASSQAGPPLHF.

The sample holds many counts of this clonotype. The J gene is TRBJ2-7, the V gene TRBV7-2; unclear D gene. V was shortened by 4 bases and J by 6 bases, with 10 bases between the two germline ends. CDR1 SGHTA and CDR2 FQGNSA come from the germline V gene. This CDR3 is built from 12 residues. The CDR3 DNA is TGTGCCAGCAGCTCCAACGCACCCGAGCAGTACTTC. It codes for CASSSNAPEQYF.

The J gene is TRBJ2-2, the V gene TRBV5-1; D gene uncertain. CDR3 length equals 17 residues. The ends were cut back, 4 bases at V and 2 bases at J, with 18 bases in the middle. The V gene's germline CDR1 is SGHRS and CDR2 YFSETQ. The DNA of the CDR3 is TGCGCCAGCAGCCTTCCCTCCCCTACAAGCAACACCGGGGAGCTGTTTTTT. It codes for CASSLPSPTSNTGELFF.

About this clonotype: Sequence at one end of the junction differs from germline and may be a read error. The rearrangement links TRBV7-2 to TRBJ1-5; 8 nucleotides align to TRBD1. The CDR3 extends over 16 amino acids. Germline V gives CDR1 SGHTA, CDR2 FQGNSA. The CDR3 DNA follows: TGTGCCAGCGGCTTAGCAGGGGGCAGCCCCAATCAGCCCCAGCATTTT. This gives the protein CASGLAGGSPNQPQHF. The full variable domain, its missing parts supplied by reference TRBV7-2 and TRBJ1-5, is GAGVSQSPSNKVTEKGKDVELRCDPISGHTALYWYRQSLGQGLEFLIYFQGNSAPDKSGLPSDRFSAERTGGSVSTLTIQRTQQEDSAVYLCASGLAGGSPNQPQHFGDGTRLSIL.

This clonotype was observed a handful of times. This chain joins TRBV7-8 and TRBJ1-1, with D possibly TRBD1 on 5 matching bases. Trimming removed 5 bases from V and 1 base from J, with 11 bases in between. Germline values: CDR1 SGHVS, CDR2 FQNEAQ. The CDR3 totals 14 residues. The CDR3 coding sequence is TGTGCCAGCAGCCCTGGGACGCAGAACACTGAAGCTTTCTTT. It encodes CASSPGTQNTEAFF.

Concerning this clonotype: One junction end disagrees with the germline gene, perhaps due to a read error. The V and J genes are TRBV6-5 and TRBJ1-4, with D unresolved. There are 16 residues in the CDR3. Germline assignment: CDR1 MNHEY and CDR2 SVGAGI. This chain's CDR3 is CASSNSFGPTNEKLFF. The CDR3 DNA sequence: TGTGCCAGCAGTAACTCCTTTGGGCCAACTAATGAAAAACTGTTTTTT.